A selection of T cell receptor beta chains follows, all from one sample in a study of blood T cell repertoires in COVID-19. Profiling relied on immunoSEQ multiplex PCR, and the TCRdb table lists in-frame clones only, not all of them. The data show 90,000 to 100,000 clones, around 89% seen once. Sequencing was done on a sample of peripheral blood. These receptors all come from a man aged 45-60 years with COVID-19, enrolled during active disease. Both conserved end residues are part of each CDR3. A D gene is named only where the DNA matches it firmly. Size values are once, few and many counts, or a class for expanded clones, and some rows have none.

DNA	CDR3	J	size	D	V	length
TGTGCCAGTAGACTACATAGCGGGGGGAACACAGATACGCAGTATTTT	CASRLHSGGNTDTQYF	TRBJ2-3	-	TRBD2	TRBV19	16
TGTGCCAGCAGTTCCGGAGTATTGCGGAATTCACCCCTCCACTTT	CASSSGVLRNSPLHF	TRBJ1-6	-	-	TRBV6-5	15
TGTGCCAGCAGCTTTAACGGGAGAGCCTACGAGCAGTACTTC	CASSFNGRAYEQYF	TRBJ2-7	-	-	TRBV5-4	14
TGTGCCAGCAGCGGGACAGGGCCATCTGGCTACACCTTC	CASSGTGPSGYTF	TRBJ1-2	few	TRBD1	TRBV7-3	13
TGTGCCAGCAGCCAAGTGACAGGGACGGACTACTCTGGGGCCAACGTCCTGACTTTC	CASSQVTGTDYSGANVLTF	TRBJ2-6	-	-	TRBV3-1/TRBV3-2	19
TGTGCCAGTAGTATCCCCCCGGGACTCCTCAAGTCGCAGCCCCAGCATTTT	CASSIPPGLLKSQPQHF	TRBJ1-5	once	-	TRBV19	17
TGCAGCGTCTTAACAGGATGGGAGACCCAGTACTTC	CSVLTGWETQYF	TRBJ2-5	-	-	TRBV29-1	12
TGTGCCAGCAGCTCCGGTGGGGGGTATCAGCCCCAGCATTTT	CASSSGGGYQPQHF	TRBJ1-5	-	-	TRBV7-2	14
TGTGCCAGCGGGGGACAACCGAGCAATCAGCCCCAGCATTTT	CASGGQPSNQPQHF	TRBJ1-5	-	-	TRBV6-5	14
TGTGCCTGGAGTGTACAGGGTAATTCACCCCTCCACTTT	CAWSVQGNSPLHF	TRBJ1-6	-	-	TRBV30	13
TGTGCCAGCAGTTACCCGAGGGGGTTGTCCTACAATGAGCAGTTCTTC	CASSYPRGLSYNEQFF	TRBJ2-1	-	-	TRBV6-2/TRBV6-3	16
TGTGCCAGCAGCCAAGAACTAAGGTCTGGAAACACCATATATTTT	CASSQELRSGNTIYF	TRBJ1-3	-	-	TRBV3-1/TRBV3-2	15
TGTGCCAGCAGTTCCGGGACAGACTATGGCTACACCTTC	CASSSGTDYGYTF	TRBJ1-2	-	TRBD1	TRBV28	13
TGCGCCAGCAGTCAATCTGGCCTTGAGGACAATCAGCCCCAGCATTTT	CASSQSGLEDNQPQHF	TRBJ1-5	-	-	TRBV23-1	16
TGTGCCAGCAGTTTCTACAGGGGAGACACTAATGAAAAACTGTTTTTT	CASSFYRGDTNEKLFF	TRBJ1-4	-	TRBD1	TRBV28	16
TGTGCCAGTAGTCCTGGACAGGTCAACACTGAAGCTTTCTTT	CASSPGQVNTEAFF	TRBJ1-1	-	TRBD1	TRBV19	14
TGTGCCAGCAGCTCGACAGGCGGGCTAGCCAAAAACATTCAGTACTTC	CASSSTGGLAKNIQYF	TRBJ2-4	-	-	TRBV7-3	16
TGTGCCATCAGTGAGGAGGAGGGCACTGAAGCTTTCTTT	CAISEEEGTEAFF	TRBJ1-1	-	-	TRBV10-3	13
TGTGCCAGCAGCTTGGACAGGGGGAACGCTGAAGCTTTCTTT	CASSLDRGNAEAFF	TRBJ1-1	-	TRBD1	TRBV7-8	14
TGTGCCAGCAGCTTAGATCTGCAATCCGGTGAGCAGTTCTTC	CASSLDLQSGEQFF	TRBJ2-1	-	-	TRBV11-2	14
TGTGCCAGCAGCTTAGTAATAGCGGGGGGGCGTGAGCAGTACTTC	CASSLVIAGGREQYF	TRBJ2-7	-	TRBD2	TRBV7-2	15
TGTGCCAGCAGCCTCTTACTCCGGGATCGCAATCAGCCCCAGCATTTT	CASSLLLRDRNQPQHF	TRBJ1-5	-	-	TRBV7-3	16
TGTGCCACCGAACGGGGGAATGAGCAGTTCTTC	CATERGNEQFF	TRBJ2-1	-	-	TRBV28	11
TGTGCCAGCAGCTTAGTCGTCAATGAGCAGTTCTTC	CASSLVVNEQFF	TRBJ2-1	-	-	TRBV7-8	12
TGTGCCTGGAGTCTAGAAAGGTTTGGCTACACCTTC	CAWSLERFGYTF	TRBJ1-2	few	-	TRBV30	12
TGTGCCAGCAGCCGGGGGGGGTTGGCCTACAATGAGCAGTTCTTC	CASSRGGLAYNEQFF	TRBJ2-1	-	TRBD2	TRBV6-5	15
TGTGCCAGCAGCCAAGCGGCAGGGGCGTTTGCTGGCTACACCTTC	CASSQAAGAFAGYTF	TRBJ1-2	-	-	TRBV3-1/TRBV3-2	15
TGTGCCAGCAGTCGCTCTACTAGCGGGGGGTCAAGGTACGAGCAGTACTTC	CASSRSTSGGSRYEQYF	TRBJ2-7	-	TRBD2	TRBV6-6	17
TGTGCCAGCAGCCGGGACAGGGTACGAGGTGAAAAACTGTTTTTT	CASSRDRVRGEKLFF	TRBJ1-4	-	TRBD1	TRBV7-9	15
TGTGCCAGCTCACTATCGACAGGGAGCGAGGGTGGCTACACCTTC	CASSLSTGSEGGYTF	TRBJ1-2	-	TRBD1	TRBV18	15
TGTGCCAGCAGCCCCCCCCGACAGGGCCCCAGGTCCTACGAGCAGTACTTC	CASSPPRQGPRSYEQYF	TRBJ2-7	-	TRBD1	TRBV28	17
TGTGCCAGCAGCTTGTACAGGGCGCAGGGCTACACCTTC	CASSLYRAQGYTF	TRBJ1-2	-	-	TRBV5-8	13
TGCGCCAGCAGCCCGGGACAGGGGAACACTGAAGCTTTCTTT	CASSPGQGNTEAFF	TRBJ1-1	-	TRBD1	TRBV5-1	14
TGTGCCAGCAGCTTAGTGGACAGGGGAGTGTTCGAGCAGTACTTC	CASSLVDRGVFEQYF	TRBJ2-7	-	TRBD1	TRBV7-9	15
TGTGCCACGAATCGACAGGGGGCCCCTAATTCACCCCTCCACTTT	CATNRQGAPNSPLHF	TRBJ1-6	-	TRBD1	TRBV2	15
TGTGCCAGCAGACACGACAGCGTCGGTAACTATGGCTACACCTTC	CASRHDSVGNYGYTF	TRBJ1-2	-	-	TRBV6-5	15
TGTGCCTGGAGTGTAGGGGGGGCCTCCCGGGAGGATGGCTACACCTTC	CAWSVGGASREDGYTF	TRBJ1-2	-	-	TRBV30	16
TGTGCCAGCAGCTCGGGTAGCAATCAGCCCCAGCATTTT	CASSSGSNQPQHF	TRBJ1-5	-	-	TRBV7-8	13
TGTGCCAGCAGCCCGACAGGGGAGGAAGCTTTCTTT	CASSPTGEEAFF	TRBJ1-1	-	TRBD1	TRBV5-6	12
TGTGCCAGCAGCGCAGAACCGGGGGGGTCCTACAATGAGCAGTTCTTC	CASSAEPGGSYNEQFF	TRBJ2-1	-	TRBD2	TRBV9	16
TGTGCCAGCAGTATTCGACAGGAGAACACTGAAGCTTTCTTT	CASSIRQENTEAFF	TRBJ1-1	once	-	TRBV27	14
TGTGCCAGCTCACCGCTGCGAGGATCGGACGAGCAGTACTTC	CASSPLRGSDEQYF	TRBJ2-7	-	-	TRBV18	14
TGTGCCAGCAGCTACGGACAGAACACTGAAGCTTTCTTT	CASSYGQNTEAFF	TRBJ1-1	-	-	TRBV7-6	13
TGTGCCAGCAGCATAATAGCGGGGGGGCCACCAGAGACCCAGTACTTC	CASSIIAGGPPETQYF	TRBJ2-5	-	TRBD2	TRBV7-2	16
TGTGCCAGCAGCCAAGATTGGCCGATCCAAGAGACCCAGTACTTC	CASSQDWPIQETQYF	TRBJ2-5	-	-	TRBV3-1/TRBV3-2	15
TGTGCCAGCAGGGCCGGGACAGCGAACACTGAAGCTTTCTTT	CASRAGTANTEAFF	TRBJ1-1	-	TRBD1	TRBV6-5	14